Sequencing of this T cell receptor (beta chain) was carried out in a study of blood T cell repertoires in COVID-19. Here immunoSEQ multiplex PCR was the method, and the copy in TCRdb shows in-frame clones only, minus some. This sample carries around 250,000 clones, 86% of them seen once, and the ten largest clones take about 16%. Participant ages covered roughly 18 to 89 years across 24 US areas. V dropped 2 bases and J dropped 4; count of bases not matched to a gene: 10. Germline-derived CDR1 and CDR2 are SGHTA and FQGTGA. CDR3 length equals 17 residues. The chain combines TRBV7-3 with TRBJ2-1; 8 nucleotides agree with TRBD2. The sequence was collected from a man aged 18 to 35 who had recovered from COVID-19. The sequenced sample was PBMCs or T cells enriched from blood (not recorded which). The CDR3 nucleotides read TGTGCCAGCAGCTTAGTTGGCGGGGGGTTAAATTACAATGAGCAGTTCTTC. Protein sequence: CASSLVGGGLNYNEQFF.